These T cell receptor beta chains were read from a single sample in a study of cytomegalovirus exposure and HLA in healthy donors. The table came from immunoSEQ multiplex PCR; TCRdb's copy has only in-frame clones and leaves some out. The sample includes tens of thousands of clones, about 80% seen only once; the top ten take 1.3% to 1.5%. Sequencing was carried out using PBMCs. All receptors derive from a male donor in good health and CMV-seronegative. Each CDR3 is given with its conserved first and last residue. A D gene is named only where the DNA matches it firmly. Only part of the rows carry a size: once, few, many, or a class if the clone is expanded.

CASSRTGGCYGYTF TGTGCCAGCAGCCGGACAGGGGGATGCTATGGCTACACCTTC TRBJ1-2 TRBV21-1 NA NA
CASSFIPGGVGTGELFF TGTGCCAGCAGCTTCATCCCCGGGGGGGTCGGCACCGGGGAGCTGTTTTTT TRBJ2-2 TRBV7-3 TRBD2 NA
CASSLTSSGSGTDTQYF TGTGCCAGCAGTTTAACCAGTAGCGGGAGTGGCACAGATACGCAGTATTTT TRBJ2-3 TRBV27 TRBD2 NA
CASSSLLAGGPGDTQYF TGCGCCAGCAGCTCCCTATTAGCGGGGGGGCCCGGAGATACGCAGTATTTT TRBJ2-3 TRBV5-1 TRBD2 NA
CASSEYTPGGSNQPQHF TGTGCCAGCAGTGAATATACGCCAGGGGGTAGCAATCAGCCCCAGCATTTT TRBJ1-5 TRBV25-1 TRBD1 NA
CASSILALNTEAFF NA TRBJ1-1 TRBV19 NA NA
CASTGTGTSYEQYF TGTGCCAGTACTGGGACAGGGACTTCCTACGAGCAGTACTTC TRBJ2-7 TRBV6-6 TRBD1 NA
CASSPSGTGRKLFF TGTGCCAGCAGCCCCTCCGGGACAGGGAGGAAACTGTTTTTT TRBJ1-4 TRBV2 TRBD1 NA
CASSIGGSHQPQHF TGTGCCAGTAGTATAGGTGGCAGTCACCAGCCCCAGCATTTT TRBJ1-5 TRBV19 NA NA
CASSGTGAVGEKLFF TGCGCCAGCAGCGGGACAGGGGCGGTCGGCGAAAAACTGTTTTTT TRBJ1-4 TRBV5-1 TRBD1 NA
CASSERQINTEAFF TGTGCCAGCAGTGAGCGGCAGATTAACACTGAAGCTTTCTTT TRBJ1-1 TRBV2 NA NA
CASSPGTDSGYTF TGTGCCAGCAGCCCTGGGACAGACTCTGGCTACACCTTC TRBJ1-2 TRBV7-9 TRBD1 NA
CASSSLIRQAGTEAFF TGTGCCAGCAGCTCCCTAATAAGACAGGCGGGCACTGAAGCTTTCTTT TRBJ1-1 TRBV5-4 NA few
CASSVGGGSQPQHF TGTGCCAGCAGCGTAGGGGGAGGGAGTCAGCCCCAGCATTTT TRBJ1-5 TRBV9 NA NA
CASSQQQGQPQHF TGTGCCAGCAGCCAACAACAGGGTCAGCCCCAGCATTTT TRBJ1-5 TRBV14 NA NA
CASTTGITEAFF TGTGCCAGTACCACAGGGATCACTGAAGCTTTCTTT TRBJ1-1 TRBV19 NA NA
CASSQGARDTIYF TGTGCCAGCAGTCAGGGGGCAAGGGACACCATATATTTT TRBJ1-3 TRBV7-2 TRBD1 NA
CASSYPGRGGNEQFF TGTGCCAGCAGTTACCCAGGTCGGGGGGGTAATGAGCAGTTCTTC TRBJ2-1 TRBV6-6 TRBD2 few
CASSFGTAVEYF TGTGCCAGCAGTTTTGGGACAGCAGTAGAGTACTTC TRBJ2-5 TRBV28 TRBD1 NA
CASSPGQGIGGYTF TGTGCCAGCAGCCCCGGACAGGGGATCGGAGGCTACACCTTC TRBJ1-2 TRBV7-2 TRBD1 few
CASSSGNTGELFF TGTGCCAGCAGTAGCGGAAACACCGGGGAGCTGTTTTTT TRBJ2-2 TRBV28 NA NA
CASSLGTDTEAFF TGCGCCAGCAGCTTGGGGACAGACACTGAAGCTTTCTTT TRBJ1-1 TRBV5-1 NA NA
CASGGTDQEAQYF TGTGCCAGCGGGGGGACCGACCAAGAGGCCCAGTACTTC TRBJ2-5 TRBV6-1 NA NA
CASSWGDRDYGYTF TGCGCCAGCAGCTGGGGGGACAGAGACTATGGCTACACCTTC TRBJ1-2 TRBV5-1 TRBD1 NA
CASSFEQGRSYEQYF TGTGCCAGCAGTTTCGAACAGGGTCGCTCCTACGAGCAGTACTTC TRBJ2-7 TRBV28 NA NA
CASSPEGPSRDEQYF TGTGCCAGCAGCCCGGAGGGGCCTTCTAGGGACGAGCAGTACTTC TRBJ2-7 TRBV5-5 NA once
CASKGTILSYEQYF TGTGCCAGCAAAGGAACTATCCTCTCCTACGAGCAGTACTTC TRBJ2-7 TRBV2 NA once
CASSQTSDTSYEQYF TGTGCCAGCAGCCAGACTAGCGACACCTCCTACGAGCAGTACTTC TRBJ2-7 TRBV7-9 TRBD2 NA
CASSLGTLRGTDTQYF TGTGCCAGCAGCTTAGGAACCCTAAGAGGCACAGATACGCAGTATTTT TRBJ2-3 TRBV11-2 NA NA
CASSLSGTINYGYTF TGTGCCAGCAGCCTTAGCGGGACTATTAACTATGGCTACACCTTC TRBJ1-2 TRBV28 NA NA
CAWGDRDQPQHF TGTGCCTGGGGGGACAGAGATCAGCCCCAGCATTTT TRBJ1-5 TRBV30 TRBD1 NA